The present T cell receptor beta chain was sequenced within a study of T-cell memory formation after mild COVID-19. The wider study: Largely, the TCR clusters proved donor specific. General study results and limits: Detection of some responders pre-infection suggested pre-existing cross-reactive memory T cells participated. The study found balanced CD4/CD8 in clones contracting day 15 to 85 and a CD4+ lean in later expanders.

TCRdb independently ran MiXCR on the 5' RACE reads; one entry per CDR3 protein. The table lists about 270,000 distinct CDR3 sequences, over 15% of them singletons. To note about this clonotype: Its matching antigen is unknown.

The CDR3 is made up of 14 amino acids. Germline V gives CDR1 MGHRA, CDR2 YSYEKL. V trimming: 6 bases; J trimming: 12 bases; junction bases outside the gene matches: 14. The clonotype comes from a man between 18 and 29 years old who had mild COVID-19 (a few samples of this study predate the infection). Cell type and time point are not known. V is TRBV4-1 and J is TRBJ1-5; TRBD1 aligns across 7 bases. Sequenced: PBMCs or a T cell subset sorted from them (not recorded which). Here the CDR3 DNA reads TGCGCCAGCAGTCCTCCGGGACAGCCCGAACGCCAGCATTTT. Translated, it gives CASSPPGQPERQHF.